These 12 T cell receptor beta chains were sequenced from one sample in a study of blood T cell repertoires in COVID-19 (dated by TCRdb to 2019 to 2021). Libraries came from the immunoSEQ multiplex PCR assay. Imported from immuneACCESS, the table was reduced by TCRdb to in-frame sequences with V and J called. These copies leave out some clones; in studies compared against another copy, an unresolved V gene accounts for under half, and the cause of the remainder is not known. A total of approximately 450,000 clones appear in this sample, 70% to 90% of them only once. The top ten clones comprise nearly 2% of the sample. The sequenced material came from PBMCs or T cells enriched from blood (not recorded which). The source is a young woman with acute COVID-19.

The chain employs TRBV7-9 and TRBJ2-4, with 7 bases aligning to TRBD2. The CDR3 consists of 16 residues. Germline loops: CDR1 SEHNR, CDR2 FQNEAQ (reference sequence). The V gene end was trimmed by 3 bases and the J gene end by 0 bases; junction bases not matched to a gene: 5. CDR3 amino acids: CASSFIAGVAKNIQYF. CDR3 nucleotides: TGTGCCAGCAGCTTTATCGCGGGGGTAGCCAAAAACATTCAGTACTTC.

The gene calls are TRBV28 and TRBJ1-2, with TRBD1 identical over 8 bases. Unmatched junction bases numbered 5, after V lost 1 base and J lost 4 bases. The germline CDR1 and CDR2 sequences are MDHEN and SYDVKM. There are 15 residues in the CDR3. The DNA for the CDR3 is TGTGCCAGCAGTTTATTGGACAGGGTAATCTATGGCTACACCTTC. Translating gives CASSLLDRVIYGYTF.

Only a few counts were recorded for this clone. This chain joins TRBV19 and TRBJ2-1, with TRBD1 matching over 9 bases. With 4 bases clipped from V and 8 bases from J, the junction kept 9 bases outside the gene matches. The CDR3 is made up of 15 amino acids. From germline, CDR1 is LNHDA and CDR2 SQIVND (reference sequence). CDR3 nucleotides: TGTGCCAGTAGTAAGTACAGGGGGCTGTACGATGAGCAGTTCTTC. Amino acid sequence: CASSKYRGLYDEQFF.

The rearrangement links TRBV5-1 to TRBJ1-2; TRBD1 matches at 9 bases. CDR1 is SGHRS and CDR2 is YFSETQ in the germline V gene. This CDR3 has 14 residues. Unmatched junction bases numbered 9, after V lost 4 bases and J lost 8 bases. CDR3 sequence reads: CASSERTGARGYTF. CDR3 sequence (DNA): TGCGCCAGCAGCGAGAGGACAGGGGCTAGGGGCTACACCTTC.

The rearrangement joins TRBV29-1 to TRBJ1-2; D is ambiguous. V shed 3 bases and J shed 8 bases, with 10 bases lying between them. This CDR3 contains 11 residues. Germline V gene lookup returns CDR1 SQVTM and CDR2 ANQGSEA. The CDR3: CSVDPSGGYTF. The DNA of the CDR3 is TGCAGCGTTGATCCCTCAGGAGGCTACACCTTC. Supplemented by reference TRBV29-1 and TRBJ1-2, the full variable domain reads SAVISQKPSRDICQRGTSLTIQCQVDSQVTMMFWYRQQPGQSLTLIATANQGSEATYESGFVIDKFPISRPNLTFSTLTVSNMSPEDSSIYLCSVDPSGGYTFGSGTRLTVV.

The V and J genes are TRBV6-2 or TRBV6-3 and TRBJ2-2; 9 bases match TRBD2. Losses at the gene ends were 4 bases for V and 7 bases for J; bases not matched to a gene: 10. The CDR3 sequence is 16 residues long. In germline, CDR1 is MNHEY, CDR2 SVGEGT. The CDR3 DNA is TGTGCCAGCAGTTTTACGGGACTAGCCTATAACGGGGAGCTGTTTTTT. Translated, it gives CASSFTGLAYNGELFF.

This clone has only a few counts. This chain joins TRBV3-1 (or the pseudogene TRBV3-2) and TRBJ2-5; 7 bases agree with TRBD2. The CDR3 totals 15 residues. Germline trimming cut 4 bases from V and 0 bases from J; bases unmatched to any gene: 5. CDR1 and CDR2 from the germline V gene are LGHDT and YNNKEL (reference sequence). The CDR3 protein is CASSPSGTNQETQYF. DNA for the CDR3: TGTGCCAGCAGCCCGTCCGGGACTAACCAAGAGACCCAGTACTTC.

This clone was detected only a few times. The chain has TRBV7-9 and TRBJ2-7; D gene unclear. The CDR3 runs 12 residues. Germline CDR1 is SEHNR and CDR2 is FQNEAQ (reference sequence). The V end was cut by 8 bases, the J end by 0 bases, with 8 bases between. CDR3 sequence reads: CASPAASYEQYF. CDR3 nucleotides: TGTGCCAGCCCGGCGGCCTCCTACGAGCAGTACTTC.

The gene calls are TRBV28 and TRBJ2-4, with D maybe TRBD2 (6 bases). Looked up from germline, CDR1 is MDHEN and CDR2 is SYDVKM. The V gene lost 5 bases and the J gene lost 5 bases, with 22 bases spanning the gap. The length of the CDR3 is 17 residues. CDR3 sequence reads: CASSTIQGVSGENIQYF. As DNA, the CDR3 is TGTGCCAGCAGTACAATTCAGGGTGTGTCGGGGGAAAACATTCAGTACTTC.

As regards this clone: Additional DNA sequences in this sample encode the identical CDR3. DNA of the CDR3: TGTGCCAGCAGAACCGGGACAGGGTATGGCTACACCTTC. Translation: CASRTGTGYGYTF. The gene calls are TRBV28 and TRBJ1-2; 9 bases map to TRBD1. The junction had 4 bases not matched to a gene; V was cut back by 6 bases and J by 5 bases. CDR1 MDHEN and CDR2 SYDVKM come from the germline V gene. This CDR3 contains 13 residues.

The chain uses TRBV6-6 and TRBJ2-2; D unclear. V lost 6 bases, J lost 1 base, and 3 bases lay in between. CDR1 MNHNY and CDR2 SVGAGI come from the germline V gene (reference sequence). The CDR3 extends over 12 amino acids. In DNA form, the CDR3 reads TGTGCCAGCAGCCAGAACACCGGGGAGCTGTTTTTT. Translation gives CASSQNTGELFF.

About this clone: The sample carries other DNA sequences with the same CDR3. The rearrangement uses TRBV7-2 and TRBJ2-1; D is possibly TRBD1 (6 bases). V was shortened by 1 base and J by 5 bases, with 6 bases between the two germline ends. The CDR3 is made up of 13 amino acids. CDR1 and CDR2 from the germline V gene are SGHTA and FQGNSA. The CDR3 reads CASSLDRDNEQFF. The CDR3 DNA reads as TGTGCCAGCAGCTTAGACAGGGACAATGAGCAGTTCTTC.